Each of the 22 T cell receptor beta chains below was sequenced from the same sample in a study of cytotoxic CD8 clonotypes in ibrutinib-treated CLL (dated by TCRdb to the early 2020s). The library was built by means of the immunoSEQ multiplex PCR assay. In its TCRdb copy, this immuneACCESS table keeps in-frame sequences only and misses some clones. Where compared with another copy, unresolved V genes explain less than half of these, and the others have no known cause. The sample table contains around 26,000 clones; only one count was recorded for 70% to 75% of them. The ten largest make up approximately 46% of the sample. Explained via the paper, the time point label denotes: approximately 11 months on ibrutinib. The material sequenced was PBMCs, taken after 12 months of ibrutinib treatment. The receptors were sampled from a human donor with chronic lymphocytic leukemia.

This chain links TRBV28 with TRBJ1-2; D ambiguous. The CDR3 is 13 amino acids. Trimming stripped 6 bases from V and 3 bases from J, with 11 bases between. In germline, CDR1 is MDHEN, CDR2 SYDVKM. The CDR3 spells CASRPGVYYGYTF. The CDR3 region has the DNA TGTGCCAGCAGGCCCGGCGTTTACTATGGCTACACCTTC.

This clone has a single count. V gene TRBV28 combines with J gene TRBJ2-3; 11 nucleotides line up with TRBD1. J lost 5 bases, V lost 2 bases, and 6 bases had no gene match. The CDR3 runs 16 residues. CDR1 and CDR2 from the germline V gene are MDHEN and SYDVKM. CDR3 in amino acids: CASSLTGTGGKDTQYF. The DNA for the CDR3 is TGTGCCAGCAGTTTAACCGGGACAGGGGGGAAAGATACGCAGTATTTT.

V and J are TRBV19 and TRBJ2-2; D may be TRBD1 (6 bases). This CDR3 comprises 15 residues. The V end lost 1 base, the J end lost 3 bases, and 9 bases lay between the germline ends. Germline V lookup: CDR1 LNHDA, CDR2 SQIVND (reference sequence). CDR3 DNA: TGTGCCAGTAGTATAGCAGGGGCCGACACCGGGGAGCTGTTTTTT. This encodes CASSIAGADTGELFF.

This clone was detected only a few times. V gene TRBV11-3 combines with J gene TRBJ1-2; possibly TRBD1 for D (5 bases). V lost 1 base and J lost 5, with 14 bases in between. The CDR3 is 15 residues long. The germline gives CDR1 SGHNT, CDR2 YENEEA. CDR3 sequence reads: CASSLGAGFRYGYTF. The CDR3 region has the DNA TGTGCCAGCAGCTTAGGCGCAGGGTTTCGGTATGGCTACACCTTC.

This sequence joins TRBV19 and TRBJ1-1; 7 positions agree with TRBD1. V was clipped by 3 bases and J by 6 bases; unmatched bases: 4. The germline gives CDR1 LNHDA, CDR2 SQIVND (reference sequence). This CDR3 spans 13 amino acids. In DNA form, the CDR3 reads TGTGCCAGTAGTATCGGGACAGCTTCTGAAGCTTTCTTT. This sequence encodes CASSIGTASEAFF.

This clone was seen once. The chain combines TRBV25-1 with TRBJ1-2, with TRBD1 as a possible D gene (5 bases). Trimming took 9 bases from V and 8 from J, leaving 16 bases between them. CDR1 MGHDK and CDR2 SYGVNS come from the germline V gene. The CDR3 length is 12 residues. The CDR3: CARRGGVYGYTF. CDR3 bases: TGTGCCAGGCGCGGGGGAGTGTACGGCTACACCTTC.

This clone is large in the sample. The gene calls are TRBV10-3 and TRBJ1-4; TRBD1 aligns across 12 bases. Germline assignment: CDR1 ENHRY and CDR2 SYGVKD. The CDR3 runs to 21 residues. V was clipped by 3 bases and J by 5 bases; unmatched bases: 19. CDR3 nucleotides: TGTGCCATCAGTGAATTCGAGGGACAGGGGGCTTTCTGGGCCACCAATGAAAAACTGTTTTTT. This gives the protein CAISEFEGQGAFWATNEKLFF.

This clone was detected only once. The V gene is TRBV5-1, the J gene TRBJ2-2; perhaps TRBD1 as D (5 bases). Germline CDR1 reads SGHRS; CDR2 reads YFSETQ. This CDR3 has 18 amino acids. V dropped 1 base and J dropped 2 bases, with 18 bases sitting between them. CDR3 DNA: TGCGCCAGCAGCTTGTATTTCCTTAGGGGCCTAAACACCGGGGAGCTGTTTTTT. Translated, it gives CASSLYFLRGLNTGELFF.

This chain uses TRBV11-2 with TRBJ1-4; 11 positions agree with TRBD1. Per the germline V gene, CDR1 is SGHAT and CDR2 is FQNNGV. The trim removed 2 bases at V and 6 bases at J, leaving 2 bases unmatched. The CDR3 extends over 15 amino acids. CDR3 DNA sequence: TGTGCCAGCAGCTTAAGGGGACAGGGGGATGAAAAACTGTTTTTT. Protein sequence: CASSLRGQGDEKLFF.

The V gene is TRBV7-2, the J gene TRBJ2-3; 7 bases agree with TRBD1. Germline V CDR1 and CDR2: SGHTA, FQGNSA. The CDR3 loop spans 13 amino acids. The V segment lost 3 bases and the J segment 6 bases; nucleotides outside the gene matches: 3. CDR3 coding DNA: TGTGCCAGCAGCTTCCGACAGGGCGATACGCAGTATTTT. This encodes CASSFRQGDTQYF.

The CDR3, as DNA: TGCGCCAGCGGGACGGCGACGGGCGGGGAGCTGTTTTTT. Translated: CASGTATGGELFF. V and J are TRBV10-1 and TRBJ2-2, with D possibly being TRBD1 or TRBD2 (5 bases each). Trimming removed 8 bases at V and 7 bases at J, with 14 bases between. Germline CDR1 and CDR2: WNHNN and SYGVQD (reference sequence). This CDR3 region has 13 residues.

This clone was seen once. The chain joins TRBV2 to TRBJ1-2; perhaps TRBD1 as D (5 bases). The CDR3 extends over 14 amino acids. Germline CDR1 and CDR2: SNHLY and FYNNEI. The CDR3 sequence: CAEGRVNLNYGYTF. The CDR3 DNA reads TGTGCGGAGGGCAGGGTCAACCTTAACTATGGCTACACCTTC.

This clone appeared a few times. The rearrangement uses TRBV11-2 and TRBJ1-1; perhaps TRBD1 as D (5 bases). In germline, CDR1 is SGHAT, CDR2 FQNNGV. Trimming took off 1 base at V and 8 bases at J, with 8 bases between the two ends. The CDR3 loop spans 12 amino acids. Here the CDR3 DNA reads TGTGCCAGCAGCTTAGTACAGGCCGAAGCTTTCTTT. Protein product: CASSLVQAEAFF.

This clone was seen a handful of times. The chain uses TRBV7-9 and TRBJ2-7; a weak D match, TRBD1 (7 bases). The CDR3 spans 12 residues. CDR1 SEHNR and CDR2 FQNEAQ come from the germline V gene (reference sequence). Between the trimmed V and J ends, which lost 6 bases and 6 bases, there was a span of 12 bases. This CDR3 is CASRTQGGEQYF. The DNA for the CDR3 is TGTGCCAGCAGGACTCAGGGGGGCGAGCAGTACTTC.

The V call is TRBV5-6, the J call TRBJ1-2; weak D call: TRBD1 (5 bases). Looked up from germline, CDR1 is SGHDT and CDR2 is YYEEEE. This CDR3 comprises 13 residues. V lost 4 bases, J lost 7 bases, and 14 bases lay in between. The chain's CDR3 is CASSRDPARGYTF. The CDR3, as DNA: TGTGCCAGCAGCAGGGACCCTGCTCGTGGCTACACCTTC.

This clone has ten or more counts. As DNA, the CDR3 is TGCGCCAGCAGCCACGCGCTCAAGGCAGGGCACACTGAAGCTTTCTTT. Residues: CASSHALKAGHTEAFF. The chain joins TRBV4-1 to TRBJ1-1; a weak D match, TRBD1 (5 bases). Trimming stripped 3 bases from V and 3 bases from J, with 17 bases between. This CDR3 spans 16 amino acids. Germline CDR1 MGHRA, CDR2 YSYEKL.

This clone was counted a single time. The CDR3 loop reads CASSLRIGSGANVLTF. DNA of the CDR3: TGTGCCAGCAGCTTGAGGATTGGCTCTGGGGCCAACGTCCTGACTTTC. This chain uses TRBV5-6 with TRBJ2-6; no firm D call. V was pared by 1 base and J by 0 bases, with 8 bases between. The V gene's germline CDR1 is SGHDT and CDR2 YYEEEE. The CDR3 spans 16 residues.

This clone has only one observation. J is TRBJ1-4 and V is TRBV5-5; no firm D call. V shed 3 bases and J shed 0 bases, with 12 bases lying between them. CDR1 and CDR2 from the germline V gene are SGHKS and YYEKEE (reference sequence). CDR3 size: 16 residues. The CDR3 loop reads CASSWGAGATNEKLFF. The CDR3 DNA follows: TGTGCCAGCAGCTGGGGTGCGGGAGCAACTAATGAAAAACTGTTTTTT.

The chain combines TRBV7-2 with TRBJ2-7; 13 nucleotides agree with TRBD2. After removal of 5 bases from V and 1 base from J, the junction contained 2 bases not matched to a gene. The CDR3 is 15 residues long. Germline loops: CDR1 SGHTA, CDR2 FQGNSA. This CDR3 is CASSVTSGGSYEQYF. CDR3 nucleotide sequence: TGTGCCAGCAGCGTGACTAGCGGGGGGTCCTACGAGCAGTACTTC.

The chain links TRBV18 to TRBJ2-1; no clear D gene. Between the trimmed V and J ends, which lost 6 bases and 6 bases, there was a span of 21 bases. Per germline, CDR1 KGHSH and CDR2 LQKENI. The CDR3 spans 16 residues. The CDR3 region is CASSRPVGINTNEQFF. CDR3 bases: TGTGCCAGCTCCCGCCCGGTGGGCATAAACACCAATGAGCAGTTCTTC. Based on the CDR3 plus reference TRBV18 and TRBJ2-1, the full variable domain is NAGVMQNPRHLVRRRGQEARLRCSPMKGHSHVYWYRQLPEEGLKFMVYLQKENIIDESGMPKERFSAEFPKEGPSILRIQQVVRGDSAAYFCASSRPVGINTNEQFFGPGTRLTVL.

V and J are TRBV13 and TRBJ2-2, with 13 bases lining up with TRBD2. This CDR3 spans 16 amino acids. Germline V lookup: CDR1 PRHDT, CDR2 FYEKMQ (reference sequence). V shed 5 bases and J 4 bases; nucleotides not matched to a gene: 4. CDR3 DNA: TGTGCCAGCAGCCTGACTAGCGGGGGGTTCACCGGGGAGCTGTTTTTT. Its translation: CASSLTSGGFTGELFF.

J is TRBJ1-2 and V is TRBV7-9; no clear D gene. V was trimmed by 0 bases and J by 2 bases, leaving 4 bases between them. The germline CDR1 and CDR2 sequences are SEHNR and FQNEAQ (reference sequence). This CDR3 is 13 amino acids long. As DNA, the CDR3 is TGTGCCAGCAGCTTAGCACAAAACTATGGCTACACCTTC. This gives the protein CASSLAQNYGYTF.